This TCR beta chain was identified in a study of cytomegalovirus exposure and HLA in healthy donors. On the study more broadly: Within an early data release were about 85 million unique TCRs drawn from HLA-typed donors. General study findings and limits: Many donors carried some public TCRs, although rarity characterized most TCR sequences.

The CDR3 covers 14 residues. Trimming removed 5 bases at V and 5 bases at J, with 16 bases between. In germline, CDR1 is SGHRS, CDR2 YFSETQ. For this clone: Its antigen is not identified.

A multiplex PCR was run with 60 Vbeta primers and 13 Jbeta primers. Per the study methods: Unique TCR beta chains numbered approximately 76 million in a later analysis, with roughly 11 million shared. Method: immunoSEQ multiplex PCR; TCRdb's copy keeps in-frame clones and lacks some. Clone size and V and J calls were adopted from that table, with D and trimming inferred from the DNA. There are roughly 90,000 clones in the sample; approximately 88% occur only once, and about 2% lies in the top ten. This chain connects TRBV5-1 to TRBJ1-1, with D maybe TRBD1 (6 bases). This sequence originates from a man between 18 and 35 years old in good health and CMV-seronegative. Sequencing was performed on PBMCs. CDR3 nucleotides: TGCGCCAGCAGGCTGCACAGGGATGGTACTGAAGCTTTCTTT. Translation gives CASRLHRDGTEAFF.